Listed below are T cell receptor beta chains from one sample, sequenced in a study of blood T cell repertoires in COVID-19. The method was immunoSEQ multiplex PCR; TCRdb's version includes in-frame clones alone and lacks a portion of them. The sample has about 100,000 clones; more than 85% are singletons. Sequenced material: peripheral blood. The receptor set was obtained from a man between 50 and 59 years old with active COVID-19. CDR3s include the opening cysteine and the closing phenylalanine or tryptophan. The D gene is left open where the match is weak. Expanded clones are given a class, and other clones once, few, many or no size at all.

clone size,CDR3 length,D gene,V gene,J gene,CDR3 DNA,CDR3 protein
.,13,.,TRBV12-3/TRBV12-4,TRBJ1-2,TGTGCCAGCAACCTGGGGGGGCCCTATGGCTACACCTTC,CASNLGGPYGYTF
.,15,.,TRBV28,TRBJ1-1,TGTGCCAGCAGTGAACCTGAAGGGGTAGGTACTGAAGCTTTCTTT,CASSEPEGVGTEAFF
.,16,TRBD2,TRBV27,TRBJ2-1,TGTGCCAGCTCCGCCAGCGGGAGGATTTCCTACAATGAGCAGTTCTTC,CASSASGRISYNEQFF
.,14,.,TRBV3-1/TRBV3-2,TRBJ2-7,TGTGCCAGCAGCCAGCTAGGCAGGGGCTACGAGCAGTACTTC,CASSQLGRGYEQYF
.,16,TRBD2,TRBV5-6,TRBJ2-7,TGTGCCAGCAGCTCTCCGGGTAGCGGGGGAACCTACGAGCAGTACTTC,CASSSPGSGGTYEQYF
.,13,TRBD1,TRBV29-1,TRBJ1-1,TGCAGCGTTACAGGGGGAAGTAGGACTGAAGCTTTCTTT,CSVTGGSRTEAFF
.,14,.,TRBV5-6,TRBJ1-6,TGTGCCAGCACCCCCTGGGGGGATAATTCACCCCTCCACTTT,CASTPWGDNSPLHF
.,13,.,TRBV6-6,TRBJ2-2,TGTGCCAGCATCTACAGGGATACCGGGGAGCTGTTTTTT,CASIYRDTGELFF
.,15,TRBD1,TRBV6-4,TRBJ1-6,TGTGCCAGCAGTGACGGGCAGGGGGCAAAATCACCCCTCCACTTT,CASSDGQGAKSPLHF
.,18,TRBD1,TRBV10-2,TRBJ2-3,TGCGCCAGCAGTGAGTCGGCCTCCGGGACAGGGGAGACAGATACGCAGTATTTT,CASSESASGTGETDTQYF
.,14,TRBD2,TRBV5-4,TRBJ2-5,TGTGCCAGCAGCCCTATAACTAGCGGCGAGACCCAGTACTTC,CASSPITSGETQYF
.,15,TRBD2,TRBV6-5,TRBJ2-6,TGTGCCAGCGGGGGGGTTGCCTCTGGGGCCAACGTCCTGACTTTC,CASGGVASGANVLTF
.,15,.,TRBV6-5,TRBJ2-1,TGTGCCAGCAGGTCCGGAGGGCCCGCAGCCAATGAGCAGTTCTTC,CASRSGGPAANEQFF
.,15,.,TRBV2,TRBJ1-1,TGTGCCAGCAGTGATGGGCAGTTTATGAACACTGAAGCTTTCTTT,CASSDGQFMNTEAFF
.,16,TRBD1,TRBV2,TRBJ1-3,TGTGCCAGCAGCTCCGGACAGGGAATTCCTGGAAACACCATATATTTT,CASSSGQGIPGNTIYF
once,13,TRBD1,TRBV5-4,TRBJ2-1,TGTGCCAGCAGCAGGACAGGGGGCAATGAGCAGTTCTTC,CASSRTGGNEQFF
.,15,.,TRBV5-1,TRBJ2-3,TGCGCCAGCAGCTTGGGGACAGCCCTCACAGATACGCAGTATTTT,CASSLGTALTDTQYF
once,13,.,TRBV10-1,TRBJ1-3,TGCGCCAGCAGTAATCCGGGTGGAAACACCATATATTTT,CASSNPGGNTIYF
.,14,.,TRBV7-2,TRBJ1-6,TGTGCCAGCAGCTTAGGCAGTAATAATTCACCCCTCCACTTT,CASSLGSNNSPLHF
.,20,.,TRBV5-3,TRBJ2-5,TGTGCCAGAAGCGCGAACCGTACACCTCCTCCAGGGGATGACCAAGAGACCCAGTACTTC,CARSANRTPPPGDDQETQYF
.,14,TRBD2,TRBV7-9,TRBJ2-1,TGTGCCAGCAGCCTTGCTAGCGGGAGAGGCGAGCAGTTCTTC,CASSLASGRGEQFF
.,13,TRBD1,TRBV19,TRBJ1-1,TGTGCCAGTAGTATAGGACAGGGGACTGAAGCTTTCTTT,CASSIGQGTEAFF
.,17,TRBD1,TRBV4-1,TRBJ2-7,TGCGCCAGCAGCCAAGATCAAACGGCAGGGGGTCCATTCGAGCAGTACTTC,CASSQDQTAGGPFEQYF
.,15,TRBD1,TRBV19,TRBJ2-1,TGTGCCAGTAGGGGGGACAGGGGAGACTACAATGAGCAGTTCTTC,CASRGDRGDYNEQFF
few,13,.,TRBV11-2,TRBJ1-1,TGTGCCAGCTCGCTGGGGGACTTCACTGAAGCTTTCTTT,CASSLGDFTEAFF
.,12,.,TRBV29-1,TRBJ1-1,TGCAGCGGAGGGGGTTTGAGCACTGAAGCTTTCTTT,CSGGGLSTEAFF
.,12,.,TRBV7-8,TRBJ2-1,TGTGCCAGCAGCGGGGGGAGTATTGAGCAGTTCTTC,CASSGGSIEQFF
.,12,TRBD1,TRBV9,TRBJ2-1,TGTGCCAGCAGCCCCCGGGACAGGGGGCAGTTCTTC,CASSPRDRGQFF
.,15,TRBD1,TRBV11-2,TRBJ2-3,TGTGCCAGCAGCTTAGAGACAGGGGTCACAGATACGCAGTATTTT,CASSLETGVTDTQYF
.,15,.,TRBV10-1,TRBJ2-1,TGCGCCAGCAGTGATACTAGGGGGTCCTACAATGAGCAGTTCTTC,CASSDTRGSYNEQFF
.,18,TRBD1,TRBV19,TRBJ1-2,TGTGCCAGCATATCGGCCCCCGCAGGGGGCGGATCGAACTATGGCTACACCTTC,CASISAPAGGGSNYGYTF
.,15,TRBD1,TRBV10-3,TRBJ1-4,TGTGCCATCAGTGAAGAGGACAGGGGAAATGAAAAACTGTTTTTT,CAISEEDRGNEKLFF
few,15,.,TRBV5-4,TRBJ1-4,TGTGCCAGCAGCTTGGGGGGGGCAACTAATGAAAAACTGTTTTTT,CASSLGGATNEKLFF
.,16,TRBD1,TRBV6-6,TRBJ1-4,TGTGCCAGCAGTTACCTTGACAGGGTGATTAATGAAAAACTGTTTTTT,CASSYLDRVINEKLFF
.,15,.,TRBV18,TRBJ1-3,TGTGCCAGCTCACCGAGGACAGTCTCTGGAAACACCATATATTTT,CASSPRTVSGNTIYF
.,14,.,TRBV5-1,TRBJ2-1,TGCGCCAGCAGTTCGGGGAGCGTAAACAATGAGCAGTTCTTC,CASSSGSVNNEQFF
.,15,.,TRBV7-2,TRBJ2-1,TGTGCCAGCACCCCCCGGAGTGGGGCTAACAATGAGCAGTTCTTC,CASTPRSGANNEQFF
.,18,TRBD2,TRBV18,TRBJ2-3,TGTGCCAGCTCACCTGACGCGATAGGAGCGGGAGTAACAGATACGCAGTATTTT,CASSPDAIGAGVTDTQYF
.,15,TRBD1,TRBV30,TRBJ1-1,TGTGCCTGGACCGACCTGGGGACAGTACACACTGAAGCTTTCTTT,CAWTDLGTVHTEAFF
.,16,TRBD1,TRBV3-1/TRBV3-2,TRBJ1-3,TGTGCCAGCAGCCCAACGGGGACAGACTCTGGAAACACCATATATTTT,CASSPTGTDSGNTIYF
.,13,.,TRBV4-1,TRBJ2-1,TGCGCCAGCAGCCAAGGGTACGGCAGACAACGGTTCTTC,CASSQGYGRQRFF
.,13,.,TRBV7-8,TRBJ1-2,TGTGCCAGCAGCTTAACAGTGCTTGGTGGCTACACCTTC,CASSLTVLGGYTF
.,16,.,TRBV6-1,TRBJ1-3,TGTGCCAGCAGTGAGGGAGGGTTGGGGTCTGGAAACACCATATATTTT,CASSEGGLGSGNTIYF
.,13,.,TRBV12-3/TRBV12-4,TRBJ1-2,TGTGCCAGCAGTACAGGACCTCAAAGAGGCTACACCTTC,CASSTGPQRGYTF
.,13,.,TRBV19,TRBJ1-2,TGTGCCAGTAGTTTACGAGATAACTATGGCTACACCTTC,CASSLRDNYGYTF
.,16,TRBD2,TRBV5-1,TRBJ2-3,TGCGCCAGCAGCTTGACAGGGACTAGCGGCACAGATACGCAGTATTTT,CASSLTGTSGTDTQYF
.,16,.,TRBV5-1,TRBJ1-5,TGCGCCAGCAGCTTGGTCGGGTCCCCAAGCAATCAGCCCCAGCATTTT,CASSLVGSPSNQPQHF
.,14,TRBD1,TRBV6-5,TRBJ2-7,TGTGCCACCCAATCCGGGACAGGACCCTACGAGCAGTACTTC,CATQSGTGPYEQYF